This TCR beta chain was documented in a study of radiotherapy plus CTLA-4 blockade in lung cancer. Focal radiation with ipilimumab CTLA-4 blockade was given to patients with chemo-refractory metastatic non-small-cell lung cancer. The assay was immunoSEQ multiplex PCR, and TCRdb's table has in-frame clones only and misses some. The sample holds about 110,000 clones, more than 75% seen once. CDR1 is SGHRS, CDR2 YFSETQ, per germline. Trimming cost V 1 base and J 8 bases; bases outside gene matches: 5. This CDR3 has 15 residues. This chain joins TRBV5-1 and TRBJ2-1, with 11 bases that match TRBD2. This sample comprised peripheral blood, obtained from a patient treated with radiotherapy plus ipilimumab. The clonotype originates from a human donor with non-small cell lung cancer that progressed on radiotherapy plus ipilimumab. Some clones in this sample may be carry-over from other donors' samples. The CDR3 loop reads CASSLFSGGADEQFF. DNA for the CDR3: TGCGCCAGCAGCTTGTTTAGCGGGGGGGCCGATGAGCAGTTCTTC.